The 3 T cell receptor beta chains reported below all come from one sample, sequenced in a study of metastatic and nonmetastatic thyroid tumors. Until they underwent thyroid surgery, no patient had received any treatment. From the PCR reads, TCRdb re-called clones with MiXCR. The profile shows around 19,000 clones, about a sixth of them singletons. Sequences were obtained from blood. These receptors all stem from a female donor with papillary thyroid cancer or a benign thyroid nodule (not recorded which). Some clones in this sample may be carry-over from other donors' samples.

This clone was found a few times. Since a much larger clone is just one base distant, this may be a read error. This same CDR3 is encoded by further DNA sequences in the sample. The chain recombines TRBV18 with TRBJ2-1; D is perhaps TRBD2 (7 bases). The germline V gene has CDR1 KGHSH and CDR2 LQKENI. The CDR3 spans 14 residues. Here the CDR3 DNA reads TGCGCCAGCTCAAGGGGGGGTAAAGACAATGAGCAGTTCTTC. Amino acids: CASSRGGKDNEQFF.

The chain couples TRBV4-1 to TRBJ2-2; 7 bases line up with TRBD2. Germline CDR1 reads MGHRA; CDR2 reads YSYEKL. The ends lost 1 base at V and 6 bases at J; junction bases unmatched: 5. The CDR3 extends over 15 amino acids. CDR3 sequence reads: CASSQGTRAPGELFF. The CDR3 DNA reads as TGCGCCAGCAGCCAAGGGACTAGAGCACCCGGGGAGCTGTTTTTT.

In this sample, this clone turned up many times. The CDR3, as DNA: TGTGCCAGCAGGGACCTTGGGGGGGATGATCCACCCCTCCACTTT. This translates into CASRDLGGDDPPLHF. The genes are TRBV27 and TRBJ1-6; weak D call: TRBD1 (5 bases). The CDR3 has 15 amino acids. V gave up 6 bases and J gave up 11 bases, with 20 bases separating them. Germline V gives CDR1 MNHEY, CDR2 SMNVEV (reference sequence).